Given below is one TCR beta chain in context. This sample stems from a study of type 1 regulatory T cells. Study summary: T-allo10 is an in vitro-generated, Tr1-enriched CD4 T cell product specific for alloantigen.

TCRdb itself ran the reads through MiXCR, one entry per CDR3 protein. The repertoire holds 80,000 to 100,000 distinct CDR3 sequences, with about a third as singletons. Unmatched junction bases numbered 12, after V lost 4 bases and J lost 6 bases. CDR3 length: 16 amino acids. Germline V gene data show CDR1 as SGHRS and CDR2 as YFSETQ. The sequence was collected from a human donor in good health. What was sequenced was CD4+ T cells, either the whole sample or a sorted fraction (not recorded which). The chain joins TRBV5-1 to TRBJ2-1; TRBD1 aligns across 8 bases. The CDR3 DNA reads TGCGCCAGCAGCCCGGGGACAGGAGGAATGGGCAATGAGCAGTTCTTC. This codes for CASSPGTGGMGNEQFF.